Below are 27 T cell receptor beta chains sequenced from a single sample in a study of cytomegalovirus exposure and HLA in healthy donors. In the PCR, 60 Vbeta and 13 Jbeta primers were used. Clones were read by immunoSEQ multiplex PCR, and TCRdb kept only the in-frame ones, dropping some. The sample contains around 30,000 clones, 85% to 90% of which appear only once. Sequenced sample: PBMCs. Receptors originate from a boy aged 5-17 years in good health and CMV-seronegative.

This sequence joins TRBV13 and TRBJ1-2, with D perhaps TRBD1 (6 bases). Trimming stripped 0 bases from V and 8 bases from J, with 16 bases between. Germline CDR1 reads PRHDT; CDR2 reads FYEKMQ (reference sequence). The CDR3 covers 15 residues. CDR3 nucleotide sequence: TGTGCCAGCAGCTTAGGACGGGGGGCGGGCGGAGGCTACACCTTC. Protein sequence: CASSLGRGAGGGYTF.

The V gene is TRBV18, the J gene TRBJ2-3, with D possibly matching TRBD1 (6 bases). CDR1 is KGHSH and CDR2 is LQKENI in the germline V gene. The V end lost 3 bases, the J end lost 0 bases, and 10 bases lay between the germline ends. The CDR3 runs to 15 residues. CDR3 DNA: TGTGCCAGCTCACCGGTAAGGGGGAGCACAGATACGCAGTATTTT. Encoded protein: CASSPVRGSTDTQYF.

The V gene is TRBV28, the J gene TRBJ2-7; D gene ambiguous. This CDR3 spans 14 amino acids. The germline CDR1 and CDR2 sequences are MDHEN and SYDVKM. The ends were cut back, 7 bases at V and 5 bases at J, with 18 bases in the middle. For the CDR3, the DNA is TGTGCCAGCACGGCCAGGCAGGCCCTGAACGAGCAGTACTTC. Its translation: CASTARQALNEQYF.

The rearrangement links TRBV7-7 to TRBJ2-1; TRBD1 is a possible D gene (6 bases). The V gene lost 1 base and the J gene lost 7 bases, with 23 bases spanning the gap. The germline V gene encodes CDR1 SSHAT and CDR2 FNYEAQ (reference sequence). The CDR3 sequence is 18 residues long. CDR3 protein: CASSLGPSGTSSWNEQFF. CDR3 in DNA: TGTGCCAGCAGCTTAGGTCCCTCCGGGACAAGCTCTTGGAATGAGCAGTTCTTC. The full variable domain, with the rest looked up from reference TRBV7-7 and TRBJ2-1, is GAGVSQSPRYKVTKRGQDVTLRCDPISSHATLYWYQQALGQGPEFLTYFNYEAQPDKSGLPSDRFSAERPEGSISTLTIQRTEQRDSAMYRCASSLGPSGTSSWNEQFFGPGTRLTVL.

The chain recombines TRBV5-1 with TRBJ2-1; 9 bases align to TRBD2. Trimming at V came to 0 bases and at J to 5 bases, leaving 3 bases not matched to a gene. The CDR3 is 15 amino acids. CDR1 and CDR2 (germline): SGHRS, YFSETQ. The CDR3 nucleotides read TGCGCCAGCAGCTTGGTTAGCGGGAGAAACAATGAGCAGTTCTTC. Amino acid sequence: CASSLVSGRNNEQFF.

The chain uses TRBV18 and TRBJ2-3; maybe TRBD2 (6 bases). CDR3 length: 16 residues. The germline V and J ends were trimmed by 0 bases and 1 base, with 11 bases remaining between them. Germline CDR1 and CDR2: KGHSH and LQKENI. The CDR3 is CASSPPRGEGTDTQYF. The CDR3, as DNA: TGTGCCAGCTCACCACCGAGAGGGGAGGGCACAGATACGCAGTATTTT.

This chain links TRBV6-5 with TRBJ2-7; D remains ambiguous. V was trimmed by 2 bases and J by 0 bases, leaving 8 bases between them. CDR1 and CDR2 from the germline V gene are MNHEY and SVGAGI. The CDR3 totals 14 residues. CDR3 sequence (DNA): TGTGCCAGCAGTTACGCCCCGAGCTCCTACGAGCAGTACTTC. Translated, it gives CASSYAPSSYEQYF.

The gene calls are TRBV5-1 and TRBJ2-4; no clear D gene. This CDR3 contains 15 residues. V lost 4 bases and J lost 1, with 12 bases in between. The V gene's germline CDR1 is SGHRS and CDR2 YFSETQ. The DNA for the CDR3 is TGCGCCAGCAGCATCTCCCCCGGGGCCAAAAACATTCAGTACTTC. This sequence encodes CASSISPGAKNIQYF.

This chain connects TRBV18 to TRBJ1-6; D gene uncertain. This CDR3 has 16 residues. V lost 6 bases, J lost 6 bases, and 18 bases lay in between. The germline V gene has CDR1 KGHSH and CDR2 LQKENI. This CDR3 reads CASSDNLGDVNSPLHF. The CDR3 DNA sequence: TGTGCCAGCTCTGACAACCTCGGCGACGTTAATTCACCCCTCCACTTT.

V is TRBV1 and J is TRBJ1-2. TRBV1 is designated a pseudogene. This CDR3 contains 17 residues. The CDR3 loop is CTSSLQPVRDFNYGYTF. DNA for the CDR3: TGCACCAGCAGCCTCCAGCCGGTCAGGGACTTCAACTATGGCTACACCTTC.

The chain links TRBV6-6 to TRBJ1-1, with a tentative D call TRBD1 (6 bases). Germline-derived CDR1 and CDR2 are MNHNY and SVGAGI (reference sequence). Between the trimmed V and J ends, which lost 4 bases and 6 bases, there was a span of 15 bases. The CDR3 runs 14 residues. The CDR3 bases are TGTGCCAGCAGTTCCCACCTGGGGGCTCCTGAAGCTTTCTTT. Encoded protein: CASSSHLGAPEAFF.

The chain carries TRBV9 and TRBJ2-1; D may be TRBD1 (6 bases). The CDR3 sequence is 15 residues long. Trimming shortened V by 1 base and J by 5 bases, and 13 bases separated the two germline ends. The germline CDR1 and CDR2 sequences are SGDLS and YYNGEE. CDR3 coding DNA: TGTGCCAGCAGCGTATATTGGGGGCTGAACAATGAGCAGTTCTTC. This sequence encodes CASSVYWGLNNEQFF. Complete variable domain (other parts from reference TRBV9 and TRBJ2-1): DSGVTQTPKHLITATGQRVTLRCSPRSGDLSVYWYQQSLDQGLQFLIQYYNGEERAKGNILERFSAQQFPDLHSELNLSSLELGDSALYFCASSVYWGLNNEQFFGPGTRLTVL.

The rearrangement uses TRBV2 and TRBJ2-1; the match to TRBD2 covers 7 bases. Trimming removed 0 bases from V and 3 bases from J; junction bases left unmatched: 8. Looked up from germline, CDR1 is SNHLY and CDR2 is FYNNEI. This CDR3 has 17 amino acids. The CDR3 region is CASSEANAGTNYNEQFF. The CDR3 DNA reads as TGTGCCAGCAGTGAAGCTAATGCCGGGACTAACTACAATGAGCAGTTCTTC.

The rearrangement uses TRBV9 and TRBJ1-1; TRBD1 agrees at 7 bases. J was trimmed by 4 bases and V by 0 bases; bases with no gene match: 3. The CDR3 loop spans 14 amino acids. Per the germline V gene, CDR1 is SGDLS and CDR2 is YYNGEE. In DNA form, the CDR3 reads TGTGCCAGCAGCGTAGTCCGACAGGGCACTGAAGCTTTCTTT. This gives the protein CASSVVRQGTEAFF.

This clone was counted only a few times. This chain connects TRBV6-6 to TRBJ1-2, with D uncertain. The CDR3 consists of 13 residues. Germline V gene lookup returns CDR1 MNHNY and CDR2 SVGAGI (reference sequence). V lost 6 bases and J lost 4, with 12 bases in between. The CDR3 DNA follows: TGTGCCAGCAGCCTCCCGTCGGGCTATGGCTACACCTTC. As protein: CASSLPSGYGYTF.

J is TRBJ2-7 and V is TRBV9, with a possible D match to TRBD1 (5 bases). The length of the CDR3 is 16 residues. V was pared by 0 bases and J by 0 bases, with 13 bases between. Germline CDR1 reads SGDLS; CDR2 reads YYNGEE. Written as DNA, the CDR3 is TGTGCCAGCAGCGTAGACCCCCAGGGCAACTCCTACGAGCAGTACTTC. It is translated as CASSVDPQGNSYEQYF.

This chain joins TRBV19 and TRBJ1-5; D gene ambiguous. This CDR3 comprises 15 residues. V was clipped by 7 bases and J by 1 base, with 14 bases between them. Germline CDR1 reads LNHDA; CDR2 reads SQIVND (reference sequence). The CDR3 is CASNLWAESNQPQHF. DNA for the CDR3: TGTGCCAGTAACTTATGGGCCGAGAGCAATCAGCCCCAGCATTTT.

The V gene is TRBV6-5, the J gene TRBJ1-2, with 8 bases that match TRBD1. The CDR3 extends over 15 amino acids. Germline values: CDR1 MNHEY, CDR2 SVGAGI. V lost 0 bases, J lost 0 bases, and 0 bases stayed unmatched. The CDR3 region has the DNA TGTGCCAGCAGTTACTCGGACAGGGCTAACTATGGCTACACCTTC. This sequence encodes CASSYSDRANYGYTF.

J is TRBJ2-2 and V is TRBV11-2; D gene ambiguous. Germline CDR1 is SGHAT and CDR2 is FQNNGV. The CDR3 covers 17 residues. Deletions cut 6 bases from V and 0 bases from J, with 17 bases between. Written as DNA, the CDR3 is TGTGCCAGCAGGCGCGCAGGAAATTCCGCGAACACCGGGGAGCTGTTTTTT. Its translation: CASRRAGNSANTGELFF.

As for this clone: A read error may account for a junction end that differs from germline. The gene calls are TRBV14 and TRBJ2-7; D perhaps matches TRBD2 (5 bases). This CDR3 contains 14 residues. The germline CDR1 and CDR2 sequences are SGHDN and FVKESK. The CDR3 sequence is CASSQVRTSSEQYF. For the CDR3, the DNA is TGTGCCAGCAGCCAAGTTCGGACTTCCTCCGAGCAGTACTTC.

The V and J genes are TRBV19 and TRBJ1-5, with D perhaps TRBD1 (5 bases). Germline V gene sequence: CDR1 LNHDA, CDR2 SQIVND (reference sequence). The ends were cut back, 3 bases at V and 3 bases at J, with 9 bases in the middle. The CDR3 spans 14 residues. CDR3 in DNA: TGTGCCAGTAGTATGGGGCAGCTCAATCAGCCCCAGCATTTT. Translated: CASSMGQLNQPQHF.

The rearrangement joins TRBV7-2 to TRBJ1-2; TRBD1 matches at 9 bases. The CDR3 is 14 amino acids. CDR1 is SGHTA, CDR2 FQGNSA, per germline. V trimming: 4 bases; J trimming: 4 bases; junction bases outside the gene matches: 4. The DNA for the CDR3 is TGTGCCAGCAGCTCCCAACAGGGGGCCTATGGCTACACCTTC. Protein product: CASSSQQGAYGYTF.

The chain employs TRBV4-1 and TRBJ1-1, with D possibly TRBD1 on 6 matching bases. This CDR3 spans 12 amino acids. V was cut by 3 bases and J by 9 bases, with 11 bases left in between. CDR1 is MGHRA and CDR2 is YSYEKL in the germline V gene. CDR3 amino acids: CASSQSGGKAFF. CDR3 sequence (DNA): TGCGCCAGCAGCCAGTCGGGGGGCAAAGCTTTCTTT.

The sample holds one count of this clone. The chain carries TRBV10-3 and TRBJ2-1; 12 bases map to TRBD1. In germline, CDR1 is ENHRY, CDR2 SYGVKD. This CDR3 region has 14 residues. V was pared by 4 bases and J by 8 bases, with 3 bases of the junction left unmatched. The CDR3 here is CAISGRDRGHEQFF. In DNA form, the CDR3 reads TGTGCCATCAGTGGCCGGGACAGGGGGCATGAGCAGTTCTTC.

The chain uses TRBV6-4 and TRBJ2-7; 9 bases match TRBD1. The V gene end was trimmed by 4 bases and the J gene end by 2 bases; junction bases not matched to a gene: 6. The CDR3 extends over 15 amino acids. CDR1 is MRHNA, CDR2 SNTAGT, per germline. Written as DNA, the CDR3 is TGTGCCAGCAGTGTGGACAGGGGTGGTCCCTACGAGCAGTACTTC. Protein sequence: CASSVDRGGPYEQYF.

The chain is built from TRBV6-1 and TRBJ2-2; 7 bases map to TRBD2. The CDR3 covers 16 residues. Germline V gives CDR1 MNHNS, CDR2 SASEGT. Unmatched junction bases numbered 3, after V lost 1 base and J lost 1 base. CDR3 residues: CASSEEVAGNTGELFF. The CDR3 coding sequence is TGTGCCAGCAGTGAAGAAGTAGCGGGGAACACCGGGGAGCTGTTTTTT.

This clone has only a few counts. The chain uses TRBV4-1 and TRBJ1-5; a possible D gene is TRBD1 (5 bases). This CDR3 region has 14 residues. V lost 0 bases to trimming and J lost 4 bases, with 7 bases between them. Germline CDR1 and CDR2: MGHRA and YSYEKL. DNA of the CDR3: TGCGCCAGCAGCCAAGAGGGGGGGAATCAGCCCCAGCATTTT. Translation: CASSQEGGNQPQHF.